Below, 20 T cell receptor beta chains from the same sample are listed, as sequenced in a study of radiotherapy plus CTLA-4 blockade in lung cancer (dated by TCRdb to the late 2010s). Library prep was done by the immunoSEQ multiplex PCR assay. TCRdb holds this immuneACCESS table with in-frame rearrangements only. Some clones are missing; in checked studies, unresolved V genes explain under half, and the rest has no known cause. Within this sample are approximately 52,000 clones, with 77% of them counted one time only. The ten largest clonotypes hold over 2% of the sample. The source was peripheral blood, collected from a patient treated with radiotherapy plus ipilimumab. The origin of the receptors is a human donor with non-small cell lung cancer whose response to radiotherapy plus ipilimumab could not be evaluated.

The chain uses TRBV18 and TRBJ2-2; D is perhaps TRBD2 (6 bases). This CDR3 has 15 residues. In germline, CDR1 is KGHSH, CDR2 LQKENI. V was clipped by 4 bases and J by 7 bases, with 16 bases between them. The CDR3 sequence: CASSLIYGRDGELFF. The DNA of the CDR3 is TGTGCCAGCTCACTAATCTACGGGCGGGACGGGGAGCTGTTTTTT.

This clone has only one observation. This rearrangement joins TRBV2 to TRBJ2-2; 8 nucleotides line up with TRBD1. The CDR3 loop spans 16 amino acids. The trim removed 4 bases at V and 4 bases at J, leaving 8 bases unmatched. CDR1 SNHLY and CDR2 FYNNEI come from the germline V gene. The CDR3: CASSAGTGRGTGELFF. The CDR3 region has the DNA TGTGCCAGCAGTGCCGGGACAGGACGGGGCACCGGGGAGCTGTTTTTT.

The rearrangement uses TRBV18 and TRBJ2-1, with 10 bases lining up with TRBD1. The CDR3 has 16 amino acids. CDR1 is KGHSH, CDR2 LQKENI, per germline. The junction had 5 bases not matched to a gene; V was cut back by 4 bases and J by 2 bases. In nucleotides, the CDR3 is TGTGCCAGCTCACTATGGGACAGGGGTCCCTACAATGAGCAGTTCTTC. Translating it yields CASSLWDRGPYNEQFF.

The chain combines TRBV4-2 with TRBJ1-2, with 8 positions matching TRBD1. The germline V gene encodes CDR1 LGHNA and CDR2 YNFKEQ. With V trimmed by 0 bases and J by 8 bases, 5 bases remained unmatched. The CDR3 spans 14 residues. CDR3 in amino acids: CASSQDRTGKGYTF. CDR3 DNA: TGTGCCAGCAGCCAAGATAGGACAGGGAAAGGCTACACCTTC.

The V gene is TRBV6-1, the J gene TRBJ2-7; TRBD2 might be the D (5 bases). The CDR3 length is 16 residues. The germline V and J ends were trimmed by 0 bases and 2 bases, with 14 bases remaining between them. The germline V gene has CDR1 MNHNS and CDR2 SASEGT. The CDR3 region is CASSEAQTIPTYEQYF. CDR3 sequence (DNA): TGTGCCAGCAGTGAAGCGCAGACTATTCCCACCTACGAGCAGTACTTC.

V and J are TRBV10-3 and TRBJ2-5, with TRBD2 identical over 10 bases. CDR3 length: 14 residues. Per germline, CDR1 ENHRY and CDR2 SYGVKD. Unmatched junction bases numbered 6, after V lost 6 bases and J lost 5 bases. CDR3 nucleotide sequence: TGTGCCATCAGGTCTAGCGGGGGAGAGGAGACCCAGTACTTC. Protein sequence: CAIRSSGGEETQYF.

The chain combines TRBV6-5 with TRBJ1-2; TRBD1 is a possible D gene (5 bases). Germline lookup yields CDR1 MNHEY and CDR2 SVGAGI. V lost 7 bases to trimming and J lost 5 bases, with 17 bases between them. CDR3 length: 14 amino acids. CDR3 DNA sequence: TGTGCCAGCACCCGAGTCCCAGGGACTTATGGCTACACCTTC. This encodes CASTRVPGTYGYTF.

J is TRBJ1-4 and V is TRBV15, with D possibly being TRBD1 (6 bases). The CDR3 is made up of 17 amino acids. Germline V gene sequence: CDR1 LNHNV, CDR2 YYDKDF (reference sequence). The V and J ends lost 3 bases and 7 bases respectively, with 21 bases between them. CDR3 bases: TGTGCCACCAGCAGGGGTACAGGGCCGGCTCAGGGTGAAAAACTGTTTTTT. This sequence encodes CATSRGTGPAQGEKLFF.

The chain links TRBV5-5 to TRBJ1-4; 7 nucleotides align to TRBD1. The CDR3 runs 18 residues. The junction had 10 bases not matched to a gene; V was cut back by 2 bases and J by 0 bases. The germline V gene encodes CDR1 SGHKS and CDR2 YYEKEE (reference sequence). The DNA of the CDR3 is TGTGCCAGCAGCTTAAGAGGGGGCGAGTCGGCAACTAATGAAAAACTGTTTTTT. Protein sequence: CASSLRGGESATNEKLFF. Based on the CDR3 plus reference TRBV5-5 and TRBJ1-4, the full variable domain is DAGVTQSPTHLIKTRGQQVTLRCSPISGHKSVSWYQQVLGQGPQFIFQYYEKEERGRGNFPDRFSARQFPNYSSELNVNALLLGDSALYLCASSLRGGESATNEKLFFGSGTQLSVL.

V and J are TRBV6-1 and TRBJ1-1, with D perhaps matching TRBD1 (5 bases). From germline, CDR1 is MNHNS and CDR2 SASEGT. The CDR3 loop spans 14 amino acids. The ends were cut back, 8 bases at V and 2 bases at J, with 15 bases in the middle. CDR3 DNA sequence: TGTGCCAGCCAGCGCTGGACACGTAACACTGAAGCTTTCTTT. It is translated as CASQRWTRNTEAFF.

The genes are TRBV6-1 and TRBJ2-5; D is uncertain. The CDR3 covers 13 residues. Germline V gives CDR1 MNHNS, CDR2 SASEGT. Between the trimmed V and J ends, which lost 9 bases and 11 bases, there was a span of 22 bases. Here the CDR3 DNA reads TGTGCCAGTGTCCGTTCCGGAACCTTGGAGCAGTACTTC. It specifies CASVRSGTLEQYF.

V usage is TRBV11-2 and J usage is TRBJ2-5; perhaps TRBD2 as D (6 bases). The V gene lost 8 bases and the J gene lost 5 bases, with 15 bases spanning the gap. This CDR3 has 13 amino acids. In germline, CDR1 is SGHAT, CDR2 FQNNGV. The CDR3 loop reads CASRRGSRETQYF. In DNA, the CDR3 is TGTGCCAGCCGACGGGGGAGTAGGGAGACCCAGTACTTC.

About this clone itself: Other DNA variants within this sample encode the same CDR3. This chain links TRBV5-1 with TRBJ1-5; D not resolved. This CDR3 spans 14 amino acids. V lost 1 base to trimming and J lost 4 bases, with 9 bases between them. The germline V gene has CDR1 SGHRS and CDR2 YFSETQ. The CDR3 nucleotides read TGCGCCAGCAGCTTGAATGGCGGTAATCAGCCCCAGCATTTT. It is translated as CASSLNGGNQPQHF. The whole variable domain, filled in from reference TRBV5-1 and TRBJ1-5, reads KAGVTQTPRYLIKTRGQQVTLSCSPISGHRSVSWYQQTPGQGLQFLFEYFSETQRNKGNFPGRFSGRQFSNSRSEMNVSTLELGDSALYLCASSLNGGNQPQHFGDGTRLSIL.

V gene TRBV4-2 combines with J gene TRBJ2-7; TRBD1 aligns across 8 bases. CDR3 length: 18 residues. V gave up 0 bases and J gave up 4 bases; unmatched junction bases: 14. Germline CDR1 and CDR2: LGHNA and YNFKEQ. CDR3 bases: TGTGCCAGCAGCCAAGATGAGGGGATGGCCCGGACAGGGTACGAGCAGTACTTC. This translates into CASSQDEGMARTGYEQYF.

The gene calls are TRBV2 and TRBJ2-3; D remains unclear. The CDR3 extends over 13 amino acids. Germline V gene lookup returns CDR1 SNHLY and CDR2 FYNNEI. Deletions cut 4 bases from V and 2 bases from J, with 7 bases between. For the CDR3, the DNA is TGTGCCAGCAGTGTCAGGTTCACAGATACGCAGTATTTT. It is translated as CASSVRFTDTQYF.

The chain carries TRBV29-1 and TRBJ1-2, with 12 bases lining up with TRBD1. Trimming at V came to 6 bases and at J to 7 bases, leaving 6 bases not matched to a gene. This CDR3 comprises 13 residues. In germline, CDR1 is SQVTM, CDR2 ANQGSEA. The CDR3 bases are TGCAGCGTGGGACAGGGGGCTGTCACTGGCTACACCTTC. It yields the protein CSVGQGAVTGYTF.

The rearrangement links TRBV7-2 to TRBJ1-1; D is perhaps TRBD1 (5 bases). The CDR3 totals 15 residues. The germline CDR1 and CDR2 sequences are SGHTA and FQGNSA. The V and J ends lost 1 base and 2 bases respectively, with 11 bases between them. The CDR3 loop is CASSLVLTVNTEAFF. Here the CDR3 DNA reads TGTGCCAGCAGCTTAGTTTTGACAGTCAACACTGAAGCTTTCTTT.

V usage is TRBV28 and J usage is TRBJ2-5, with 7 bases fitting TRBD1. Per germline, CDR1 MDHEN and CDR2 SYDVKM. V lost 7 bases and J lost 5; bases outside the gene matches: 13. The CDR3 length is 15 residues. CDR3 sequence reads: CASTRTGGTWETQYF. The CDR3 nucleotides are TGTGCCAGCACTCGGACAGGTGGAACTTGGGAGACCCAGTACTTC. Looking up the rest from reference TRBV28 and TRBJ2-5 gives the full variable domain: DVKVTQSSRYLVKRTGEKVFLECVQDMDHENMFWYRQDPGLGLRLIYFSYDVKMKEKGDIPEGYSVSREKKERFSLILESASTNQTSMYLCASTRTGGTWETQYFGPGTRLLVL.

This clone was picked up one time. The rearrangement links TRBV10-2 to TRBJ2-2, with 7 positions matching TRBD1. This CDR3 contains 14 residues. CDR1 and CDR2 from the germline V gene are WSHSY and SAAADI. Germline trimming cut 6 bases from V and 4 bases from J; bases unmatched to any gene: 5. DNA for the CDR3: TGCGCCAGCAGCTGGGACAGTACCACCGGGGAGCTGTTTTTT. Amino acid sequence: CASSWDSTTGELFF.

This clone was picked up a small number of times. This sequence joins TRBV9 and TRBJ2-1; the match to TRBD2 covers 12 bases. The CDR3 is 17 amino acids. Unmatched junction bases numbered 9, after V lost 4 bases and J lost 4 bases. Germline V gives CDR1 SGDLS, CDR2 YYNGEE. CDR3 sequence reads: CASSSRTSGAHYNEQFF. The CDR3 bases are TGTGCCAGCAGCTCCCGGACTAGCGGGGCTCATTACAATGAGCAGTTCTTC.